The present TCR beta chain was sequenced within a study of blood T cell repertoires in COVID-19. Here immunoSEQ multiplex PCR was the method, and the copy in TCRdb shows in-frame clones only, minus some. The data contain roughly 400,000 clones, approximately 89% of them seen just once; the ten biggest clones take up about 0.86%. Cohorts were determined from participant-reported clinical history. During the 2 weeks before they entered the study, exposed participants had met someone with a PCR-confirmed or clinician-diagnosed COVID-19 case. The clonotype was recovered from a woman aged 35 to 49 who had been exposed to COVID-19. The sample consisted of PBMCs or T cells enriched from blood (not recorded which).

CDR3 in amino acids: CSASGEISGNNEQFF. In nucleotides, the CDR3 is TGCAGTGCTAGTGGGGAGATTAGCGGGAACAATGAGCAGTTCTTC. This sequence joins TRBV20-1 and TRBJ2-1, with TRBD2 identical over 8 bases. Germline CDR1 DFQATT, CDR2 SNEGSKA (reference sequence). V lost 3 bases, J lost 5 bases, and 9 bases stayed unmatched. CDR3 length: 15 residues.